This entry is about one TCR beta chain. In the authors' methods: Reference gene primer amplification gave nucleated cell count estimates. Data came from immunoSEQ multiplex PCR; TCRdb stores just in-frame clones and leaves some out. That table supplies the V and J calls and clone size; D and trimming were determined from the DNA. The sample includes 250,000 or so clones, 80% to 90% of them seen just once. The data are from a study of blood T cell repertoires in COVID-19. Whole-study context: Samples of COVID-19 (acute and convalescent) were obtained from the United States, Italy and Spain. The cDNA or gDNA used as material had been derived from T cells, B-cell-depleted T cells, or PBMCs.

Germline-derived CDR1 and CDR2 are SGHRS and YFSETQ. V was cut by 5 bases and J by 4 bases, with 15 bases left in between. There are 14 residues in the CDR3. The genes are TRBV5-1 and TRBJ1-2; D not certain. This TCR was recovered from a man aged 55 to 69 with acute or convalescent COVID-19. The sample consisted of peripheral blood. Written as DNA, the CDR3 is TGCGCCAGCAGAAACAGCGGTGTAGCCTATGGCTACACCTTC. It encodes CASRNSGVAYGYTF.